This T cell receptor beta chain was sequenced during a study of glioma-infiltrating T cells after dendritic cell vaccination. Study-level information: Autologous tumor lysate was loaded overnight onto monocyte-derived dendritic cells grown seven to eight days with IL-4 and GM-CSF. At biweekly intervals, patients got three intradermal dendritic cell vaccine injections.

General study findings and limits: No direct clonality-survival link was found; a diverse polyclonal response may matter.

Sequenced by immunoSEQ multiplex PCR; TCRdb stores in-frame clones only, minus some. This table has around 87,000 clones, around 83% appearing once. Indicated time point: after dendritic cell vaccination, including at tumor progression/relapse. A single count supports this clone. Antigen unknown. This CDR3 has 16 amino acids. Germline V gene data show CDR1 as MNHEY and CDR2 as SMNVEV (reference sequence). The V and J ends lost 6 bases and 0 bases respectively, with 15 bases between them. This sequence was found in a human donor with glioblastoma. Sequenced here: blood, sampled after dendritic cell vaccination. The V gene is TRBV27, the J gene TRBJ1-3; a possible D gene is TRBD1 (5 bases). CDR3: CASSDRQYPSGNTIYF. The CDR3 DNA sequence: TGTGCCAGCAGCGACCGACAGTACCCCTCTGGAAACACCATATATTTT.